The 32 T cell receptor beta chains presented below share a single source sample, sequenced in a study of blood T cell repertoires in COVID-19. The data were produced by immunoSEQ multiplex PCR, yet TCRdb's version contains in-frame clones alone and is incomplete. The sample shows tens of thousands of clones, over 65% of them seen only once. The sequenced material came from peripheral blood. Receptor source: a human donor with acute or convalescent COVID-19. The donor label of this sample is uncertain.

The V and J genes are TRBV12-3 or TRBV12-4 and TRBJ2-3; no definite D call. Trimming removed 2 bases at V and 10 bases at J, with 13 bases between. The CDR3 extends over 13 amino acids. The CDR3 coding sequence is TGTGCCAGCAGTTTACCCGCTAAGTTCGCGCAGTATTTT. Encoded protein: CASSLPAKFAQYF.

The V and J genes are TRBV5-1 and TRBJ2-7; tentatively, D is TRBD1 (6 bases). Trimming shortened V by 5 bases and J by 2 bases, and 20 bases separated the two germline ends. Germline lookup yields CDR1 SGHRS and CDR2 YFSETQ. The CDR3 length is 16 residues. The CDR3 sequence is CASSPETGLSTYEQYF. As DNA, the CDR3 is TGCGCCAGCAGTCCCGAAACAGGGCTGAGCACCTACGAGCAGTACTTC.

This chain connects TRBV6-5 to TRBJ1-3; D is possibly TRBD1 (6 bases). V dropped 2 bases and J dropped 2 bases, with 10 bases sitting between them. CDR3 length equals 15 residues. Germline loops: CDR1 MNHEY, CDR2 SVGAGI. This chain's CDR3 is CASSYAQGAGNTIYF. CDR3 coding DNA: TGTGCCAGCAGTTACGCACAGGGTGCTGGAAACACCATATATTTT.

This clone was seen a handful of times. CDR3 region: CASSDRGSSYEQYF. The CDR3 DNA follows: TGTGCCAGCAGCGACAGGGGGAGCTCCTACGAGCAGTACTTC. The J gene is TRBJ2-7, the V gene TRBV5-6; 9 nucleotides line up with TRBD1. V was clipped by 4 bases and J by 0 bases; unmatched bases: 2. The CDR3 consists of 14 residues. Germline assignment: CDR1 SGHDT and CDR2 YYEEEE.

The V and J genes are TRBV5-4 and TRBJ2-3; tentatively, D is TRBD2 (6 bases). The germline gives CDR1 SGHNT, CDR2 YYREEE (reference sequence). The CDR3 length is 12 residues. With 5 bases removed from V and 6 bases from J, the gap between germline ends came to 10 bases. DNA for the CDR3: TGTGCCAGCAGGACCCGGGGGGATACGCAGTATTTT. This gives the protein CASRTRGDTQYF.

V is TRBV5-1 and J is TRBJ1-1, with D perhaps TRBD1 (5 bases). This CDR3 contains 15 residues. Germline V gene lookup returns CDR1 SGHRS and CDR2 YFSETQ. V lost 3 bases and J 3 bases, leaving 15 bases between the germline ends. The CDR3 DNA follows: TGCGCCAGCAGCTATGGTGAGGTAGGGGACACTGAAGCTTTCTTT. Encoded protein: CASSYGEVGDTEAFF.

The chain has TRBV9 and TRBJ2-7, with D possibly matching TRBD2 (5 bases). Germline CDR1 is SGDLS and CDR2 is YYNGEE. V lost 4 bases, J lost 3 bases, and 14 bases lay in between. The CDR3 is 14 amino acids. For the CDR3, the DNA is TGTGCCAGCAGCCCCCGTCTAGCCGGCTACGAGCAGTACTTC. Its translation: CASSPRLAGYEQYF.

In its sample, this clone was seen once. The chain employs TRBV12-3 or TRBV12-4 and TRBJ2-1; D uncertain. This CDR3 region has 11 residues. V shed 6 bases and J shed 8 bases, with 8 bases lying between them. The chain's CDR3 is CASRWLDEQFF. In DNA, the CDR3 is TGTGCCAGCAGGTGGCTGGATGAGCAGTTCTTC.

This rearrangement joins TRBV6-5 to TRBJ2-2; D is unclear. The germline V gene encodes CDR1 MNHEY and CDR2 SVGAGI. Between the trimmed V and J ends, which lost 4 bases and 4 bases, there was a span of 4 bases. The CDR3 has 12 residues. The CDR3 DNA follows: TGTGCCAGCAGTTTTCGCACCGGGGAGCTGTTTTTT. Translating gives CASSFRTGELFF.

This chain links TRBV6-5 with TRBJ2-2; 8 bases match TRBD1. Germline CDR1 MNHEY, CDR2 SVGAGI. The V and J ends lost 5 bases and 2 bases, in that order; junction bases with no gene match: 4. The CDR3 runs to 15 residues. In DNA, the CDR3 is TGTGCCAGCAGTCGACAGGGGATCAACACCGGGGAGCTGTTTTTT. It yields the protein CASSRQGINTGELFF.

V and J are TRBV5-4 and TRBJ1-6, with a tentative D call TRBD1 (6 bases). This CDR3 has 15 amino acids. The V end was cut by 3 bases, the J end by 7 bases, with 14 bases between. CDR1 is SGHNT and CDR2 is YYREEE in the germline V gene (reference sequence). This CDR3 reads CASSSATGNNSPLHF. DNA of the CDR3: TGTGCCAGCAGCTCTGCTACAGGGAACAATTCACCCCTCCACTTT.

This clone appeared a single time. V and J are TRBV30 and TRBJ2-1, with 8 bases aligning to TRBD1. Germline V gene data show CDR1 as GTSNPN and CDR2 as SVGIG (reference sequence). The V gene end was trimmed by 5 bases and the J gene end by 7 bases; junction bases not matched to a gene: 4. The CDR3 loop spans 12 amino acids. CDR3 protein: CAWYRGENEQFF. The CDR3 DNA sequence: TGTGCCTGGTACAGGGGGGAGAATGAGCAGTTCTTC.

This chain joins TRBV11-3 and TRBJ2-3; a possible D gene is TRBD2 (5 bases). The CDR3 consists of 15 residues. The V gene's germline CDR1 is SGHNT and CDR2 YENEEA. Trimming left V 1 base short and J 3 bases short, with 11 bases between. The CDR3 DNA follows: TGTGCCAGCAGCTTAGGAGGCGGGCTTACAGATACGCAGTATTTT. Protein: CASSLGGGLTDTQYF.

This rearrangement joins TRBV28 to TRBJ1-2; D call uncertain. Per the germline V gene, CDR1 is MDHEN and CDR2 is SYDVKM. This CDR3 has 12 residues. V was pared by 8 bases and J by 1 base, with 8 bases between. CDR3 sequence (DNA): TGTGCCAGCCTCGAGGGTAACTATGGCTACACCTTC. This codes for CASLEGNYGYTF.

The V gene is TRBV7-2, the J gene TRBJ2-7, with 9 bases aligning to TRBD2. Germline V gives CDR1 SGHTA, CDR2 FQGNSA. Trimming removed 5 bases from V and 5 bases from J; junction bases left unmatched: 7. CDR3 length: 14 amino acids. CDR3 nucleotide sequence: TGTGCCAGCAGCGATAGCGGGAGCTCAAACGAGCAGTACTTC. This sequence encodes CASSDSGSSNEQYF. Combining the CDR3 with reference TRBV7-2 and TRBJ2-7 gives the whole variable domain GAGVSQSPSNKVTEKGKDVELRCDPISGHTALYWYRQSLGQGLEFLIYFQGNSAPDKSGLPSDRFSAERTGGSVSTLTIQRTQQEDSAVYLCASSDSGSSNEQYFGPGTRLTVT.

The V and J genes are TRBV28 and TRBJ1-1; D unresolved. CDR1 is MDHEN, CDR2 SYDVKM, per germline. The CDR3 is 13 residues long. Trimming stripped 7 bases from V and 0 bases from J, with 9 bases between. The CDR3 region has the DNA TGTGCCAGCACTAATAACTTGAACACTGAAGCTTTCTTT. It translates to CASTNNLNTEAFF. Full variable domain (outside the CDR3, taken from reference TRBV28 and TRBJ1-1): DVKVTQSSRYLVKRTGEKVFLECVQDMDHENMFWYRQDPGLGLRLIYFSYDVKMKEKGDIPEGYSVSREKKERFSLILESASTNQTSMYLCASTNNLNTEAFFGQGTRLTVV.

V and J are TRBV19 and TRBJ2-1; D might be TRBD2 (5 bases). CDR3 length: 14 amino acids. Germline V gene sequence: CDR1 LNHDA, CDR2 SQIVND (reference sequence). V was clipped by 3 bases and J by 6 bases, with 12 bases between them. The CDR3 bases are TGTGCCAGTAGTATGAGGGAAGTCGCCAATGAGCAGTTCTTC. Translated: CASSMREVANEQFF.

The rearrangement links TRBV10-3 to TRBJ1-1; no clear D. The CDR3 runs 13 residues. In germline, CDR1 is ENHRY, CDR2 SYGVKD. Trimming removed 6 bases at V and 1 base at J, with 9 bases between. The CDR3: CAIRTQANTEAFF. In DNA form, the CDR3 reads TGTGCCATCAGGACACAAGCGAACACTGAAGCTTTCTTT.

The chain carries TRBV7-9 and TRBJ1-1; possible D gene TRBD1, 6 bases. This CDR3 contains 16 residues. Trimming took 4 bases from V and 1 from J, leaving 16 bases between them. CDR1 SEHNR and CDR2 FQNEAQ come from the germline V gene (reference sequence). In DNA, the CDR3 is TGTGCCAGCAGCTCAGGGGCGGTGGGGCCGAACACTGAAGCTTTCTTT. As protein: CASSSGAVGPNTEAFF.

The J gene is TRBJ2-2, the V gene TRBV27, with a tentative D call TRBD2 (7 bases). Germline CDR1 MNHEY, CDR2 SMNVEV (reference sequence). The CDR3 covers 16 residues. V shed 6 bases and J shed 4 bases, with 18 bases lying between them. CDR3 protein: CASSLVGGRSTGELFF. In DNA, the CDR3 is TGTGCCAGCAGCTTAGTGGGGGGGCGGAGCACCGGGGAGCTGTTTTTT.

As for this clone: The same CDR3 can be traced to other DNA sequences in this sample. This chain joins TRBV5-1 and TRBJ2-1, with 7 nucleotides matching TRBD1. This CDR3 has 15 amino acids. V gave up 4 bases and J gave up 3 bases; unmatched junction bases: 7. CDR1 and CDR2 (germline): SGHRS, YFSETQ. CDR3: CASSVTGTDYNEQFF. The CDR3 region has the DNA TGCGCCAGCAGCGTAACCGGGACAGACTACAATGAGCAGTTCTTC.

The chain combines TRBV6-6 with TRBJ1-2; D is possibly TRBD1 (5 bases). Germline loops: CDR1 MNHNY, CDR2 SVGAGI (reference sequence). The CDR3 is 13 amino acids. The germline V and J ends were trimmed by 2 bases and 5 bases, with 9 bases remaining between them. This chain's CDR3 is CASSYGTEYGYTF. The DNA for the CDR3 is TGTGCCAGCAGTTACGGGACTGAATATGGCTACACCTTC.

This clone was recorded only once. V is TRBV7-8 and J is TRBJ2-1, with 8 bases matching TRBD1. V lost 6 bases, J lost 5 bases, and 6 bases stayed unmatched. CDR1 and CDR2 from the germline V gene are SGHVS and FQNEAQ. The CDR3 is 14 residues long. The CDR3 here is CASRRTGPNNEQFF. DNA for the CDR3: TGTGCCAGCAGGCGGACAGGGCCCAACAATGAGCAGTTCTTC.

The chain uses TRBV11-2 and TRBJ2-3, with 10 bases identical to TRBD2. Germline V gene lookup returns CDR1 SGHAT and CDR2 FQNNGV. This CDR3 is 15 amino acids long. The V segment lost 4 bases and the J segment 1 base; nucleotides outside the gene matches: 2. CDR3: CASSSAGGGTDTQYF. The CDR3 nucleotides read TGTGCCAGCAGCTCAGCGGGGGGGGGCACAGATACGCAGTATTTT.

The chain uses TRBV5-1 and TRBJ2-5; 12 nucleotides align to TRBD2. The V and J ends lost 0 bases and 5 bases, in that order; junction bases with no gene match: 5. The germline gives CDR1 SGHRS, CDR2 YFSETQ. This CDR3 is built from 16 residues. CDR3 sequence (DNA): TGCGCCAGCAGCTTGGAACTAGCGGGGGGATGGGAGACCCAGTACTTC. Amino acid sequence: CASSLELAGGWETQYF.

V is TRBV6-6 and J is TRBJ1-6; a weak D match, TRBD1 (5 bases). Trimming pared 4 bases from V and 9 bases from J, leaving 19 bases between. The length of the CDR3 is 16 residues. Per the germline V gene, CDR1 is MNHNY and CDR2 is SVGAGI (reference sequence). The CDR3 DNA reads as TGTGCCAGCAGTTTTTCTCGGGGCGGAGGGGTTTCACCCCTCCACTTT. This codes for CASSFSRGGGVSPLHF.

This clone was counted between two and nine times. This chain joins TRBV3-1 (or the pseudogene TRBV3-2) and TRBJ2-1; D might be TRBD1 (5 bases). V gave up 6 bases and J gave up 6 bases, with 12 bases separating them. The V gene's germline CDR1 is LGHDT and CDR2 YNNKEL (reference sequence). This CDR3 contains 13 residues. CDR3 nucleotide sequence: TGTGCCAGCAGACTGCAGGGTACCAATGAGCAGTTCTTC. This sequence encodes CASRLQGTNEQFF.

The V gene is TRBV3-1 (or the pseudogene TRBV3-2), the J gene TRBJ1-1; TRBD1 is a possible D gene (5 bases). Germline V gene data show CDR1 as LGHDT and CDR2 as YNNKEL (reference sequence). The CDR3 has 14 residues. V was clipped by 4 bases and J by 0 bases, with 9 bases between them. Written as DNA, the CDR3 is TGTGCCAGCAGCCTGACAGATATGAACACTGAAGCTTTCTTT. This translates into CASSLTDMNTEAFF.

The chain couples TRBV6-1 to TRBJ2-7; tentatively, D is TRBD2 (6 bases). Germline V gives CDR1 MNHNS, CDR2 SASEGT. Trimming pared 2 bases from V and 6 bases from J, leaving 17 bases between. The CDR3 consists of 15 residues. This CDR3 reads CASSESGPAVSEQYF. The CDR3 DNA reads as TGTGCCAGCAGTGAAAGCGGGCCAGCGGTCTCCGAGCAGTACTTC.

The CDR3 reads CASSLTRSRAVDTIYF. Written as DNA, the CDR3 is TGTGCCAGCAGCTTAACGAGAAGCAGGGCGGTAGACACCATATATTTT. The rearrangement joins TRBV7-8 to TRBJ1-3; weak D call: TRBD1 (5 bases). CDR3 length equals 16 residues. V lost 2 bases and J 8 bases, leaving 19 bases between the germline ends. Germline V gene data show CDR1 as SGHVS and CDR2 as FQNEAQ.

The CDR3 reads CSAHRDQPQHF. The CDR3 DNA reads TGCAGTGCTCACAGAGATCAGCCCCAGCATTTT. The chain joins TRBV20-1 to TRBJ1-5; D unresolved. Germline CDR1 reads DFQATT; CDR2 reads SNEGSKA (reference sequence). CDR3 size: 11 residues. Trimming shortened V by 5 bases and J by 5 bases, and 7 bases separated the two germline ends.

The chain recombines TRBV5-6 with TRBJ2-2; 10 positions match TRBD2. V gave up 1 base and J gave up 7 bases; unmatched junction bases: 7. The CDR3 is 16 amino acids. In germline, CDR1 is SGHDT, CDR2 YYEEEE. The CDR3 loop is CASSLFLAGVDGELFF. CDR3 DNA sequence: TGTGCCAGCAGCTTGTTTCTAGCGGGGGTCGACGGGGAGCTGTTTTTT.